The T cell receptor beta chain described here comes from a study of blood T cells in healthy people across ages. Findings of the study overall: Relative to aged donors, long-lived donors carried more naive CD4+ cells and displayed higher diversity. Unsorted PBMCs ruled out conclusive naive versus antigen-experienced comparison. Older age went with lower TCR beta diversity per million T cells, in a roughly linear way.

Alongside a J-beta primer mix, a sample-barcoded 5' primer served in a second PCR lasting 7 to 11 cycles. CDR3-containing paired-end reads numbered at least 2.5 million in each sample. MiXCR, run by TCRdb on the 5' RACE reads, gives a single entry per CDR3 protein. The data contain 550,000 to 800,000 distinct CDR3 sequences, around 20% of them singletons. The table lists this clonotype with many counts. Its target is unknown. J was trimmed by 3 bases and V by 2 bases; bases with no gene match: 6. CDR1 and CDR2 from the germline V gene are KGHSH and LQKENI. This CDR3 has 16 amino acids. This receptor was taken from an older man in good health. This chain links TRBV18 with TRBJ2-1; 8 bases line up with TRBD2. Sequenced material: blood. The CDR3 is CASSPGLAGIYNEQFF. CDR3 sequence (DNA): TGTGCCAGCTCACCAGGGCTAGCGGGTATCTACAATGAGCAGTTCTTC.